Here is one TCR beta chain with its context. The junction had 8 bases not matched to a gene; V was cut back by 6 bases and J by 11 bases. This CDR3 is 13 amino acids long. CDR1 and CDR2 (germline): MNHEY, SVGEGT. Sequencing used immunoSEQ multiplex PCR; TCRdb keeps in-frame clones, though not all of them. The sample holds more than 300,000 clones, 85% to 90% seen once. The source of the sample is a study of blood T cell repertoires in COVID-19. Across the whole study: Italy, Spain and the United States were the sources of the convalescent and acute COVID-19 samples. The cDNA or gDNA used as material had been derived from T cells, B-cell-depleted T cells, or PBMCs.

The sequencing input was peripheral blood. This chain joins TRBV6-2 or TRBV6-3 and TRBJ2-2, with 8 bases matching TRBD1. The sequence was obtained from a woman in her thirties with COVID-19, enrolled during active disease. CDR3 protein: CASSSPTGGELFF. The CDR3 DNA is TGTGCCAGCAGCTCTCCCACAGGGGGTGAGCTGTTTTTT.